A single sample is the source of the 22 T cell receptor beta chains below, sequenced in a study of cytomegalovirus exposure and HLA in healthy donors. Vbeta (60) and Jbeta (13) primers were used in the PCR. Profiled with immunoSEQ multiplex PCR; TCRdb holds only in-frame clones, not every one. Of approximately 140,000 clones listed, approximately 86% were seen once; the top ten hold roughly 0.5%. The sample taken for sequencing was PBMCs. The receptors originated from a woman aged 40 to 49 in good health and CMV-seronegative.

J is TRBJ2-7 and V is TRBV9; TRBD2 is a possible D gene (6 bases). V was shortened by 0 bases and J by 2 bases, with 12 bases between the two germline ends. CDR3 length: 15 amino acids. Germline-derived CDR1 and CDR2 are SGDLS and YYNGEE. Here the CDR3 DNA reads TGTGCCAGCAGCGTAGATGGCGGGAACGCCTACGAGCAGTACTTC. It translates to CASSVDGGNAYEQYF.

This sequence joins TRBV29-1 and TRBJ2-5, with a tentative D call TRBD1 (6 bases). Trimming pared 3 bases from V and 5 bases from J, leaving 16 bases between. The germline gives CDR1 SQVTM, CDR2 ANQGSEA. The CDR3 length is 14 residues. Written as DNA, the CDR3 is TGCAGCGTTGATAGCGCCAGGGGCGGGGAGACCCAGTACTTC. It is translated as CSVDSARGGETQYF.

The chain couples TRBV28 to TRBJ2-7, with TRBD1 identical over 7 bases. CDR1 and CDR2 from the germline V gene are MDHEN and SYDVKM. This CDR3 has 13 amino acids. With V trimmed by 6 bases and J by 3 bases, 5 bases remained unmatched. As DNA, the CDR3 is TGTGCCAGCAGACCGGGACAGAGCTACGAGCAGTACTTC. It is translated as CASRPGQSYEQYF.

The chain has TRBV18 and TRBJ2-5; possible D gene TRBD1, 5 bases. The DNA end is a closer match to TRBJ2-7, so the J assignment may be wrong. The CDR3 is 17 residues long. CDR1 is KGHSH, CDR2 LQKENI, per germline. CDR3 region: CASSHGTGQGSTDEQYF. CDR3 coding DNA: TGTGCCAGCTCACACGGCACTGGCCAGGGTAGTACGGACGAGCAGTACTTC.

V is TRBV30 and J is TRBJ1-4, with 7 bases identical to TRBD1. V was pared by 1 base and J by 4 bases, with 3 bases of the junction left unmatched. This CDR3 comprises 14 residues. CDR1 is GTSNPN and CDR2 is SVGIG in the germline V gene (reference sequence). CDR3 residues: CAWSGTGLNEKLFF. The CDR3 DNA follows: TGTGCCTGGAGTGGGACAGGCCTTAATGAAAAACTGTTTTTT.

CDR3 bases: TGTGCCAGCAGCAGGGGGAATAGAGGGACTGAAGCTTTCTTT. It specifies CASSRGNRGTEAFF. This chain connects TRBV2 to TRBJ1-1, with TRBD1 matching over 7 bases. After removal of 6 bases from V and 5 bases from J, the junction contained 9 bases not matched to a gene. Germline values: CDR1 SNHLY, CDR2 FYNNEI. The CDR3 is made up of 14 amino acids.

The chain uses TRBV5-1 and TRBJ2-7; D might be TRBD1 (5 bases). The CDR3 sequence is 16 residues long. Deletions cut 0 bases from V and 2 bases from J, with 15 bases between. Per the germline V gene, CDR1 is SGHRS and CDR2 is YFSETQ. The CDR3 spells CASSLDPTVQTYEQYF. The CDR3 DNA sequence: TGCGCCAGCAGCTTGGACCCGACAGTGCAGACCTACGAGCAGTACTTC.

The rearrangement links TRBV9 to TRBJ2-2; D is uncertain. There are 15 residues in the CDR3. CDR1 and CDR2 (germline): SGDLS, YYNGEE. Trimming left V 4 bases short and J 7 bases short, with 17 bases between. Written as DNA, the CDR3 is TGTGCCAGCAGCCCCCCTGAGTTTGCAGGCGGGGAGCTGTTTTTT. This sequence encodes CASSPPEFAGGELFF.

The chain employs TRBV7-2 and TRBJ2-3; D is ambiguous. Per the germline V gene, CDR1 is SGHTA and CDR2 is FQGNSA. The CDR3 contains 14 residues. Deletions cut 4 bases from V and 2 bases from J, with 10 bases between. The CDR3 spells CASSSRWPTDTQYF. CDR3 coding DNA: TGTGCCAGCAGCTCCCGCTGGCCCACAGATACGCAGTATTTT. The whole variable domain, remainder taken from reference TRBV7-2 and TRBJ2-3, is GAGVSQSPSNKVTEKGKDVELRCDPISGHTALYWYRQSLGQGLEFLIYFQGNSAPDKSGLPSDRFSAERTGGSVSTLTIQRTQQEDSAVYLCASSSRWPTDTQYFGPGTRLTVL.

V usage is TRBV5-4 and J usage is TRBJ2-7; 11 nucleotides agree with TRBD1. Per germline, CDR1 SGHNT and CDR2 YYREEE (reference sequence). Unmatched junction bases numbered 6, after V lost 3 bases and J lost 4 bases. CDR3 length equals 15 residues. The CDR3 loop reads CASSSGQGAWYEQYF. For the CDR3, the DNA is TGTGCCAGCAGCTCCGGACAGGGGGCATGGTACGAGCAGTACTTC.

This CDR3 reads CASSRGLAGALKETQYF. CDR3 sequence (DNA): TGTGCCAGCAGCCGAGGACTAGCGGGAGCCCTAAAAGAGACCCAGTACTTC. The gene calls are TRBV2 and TRBJ2-5; 13 bases match TRBD2. The CDR3 is 17 amino acids. The V gene end was trimmed by 6 bases and the J gene end by 3 bases; junction bases not matched to a gene: 10. Germline V gene data show CDR1 as SNHLY and CDR2 as FYNNEI. The whole variable domain, filled in from reference TRBV2 and TRBJ2-5, reads EPEVTQTPSHQVTQMGQEVILRCVPISNHLYFYWYRQILGQKVEFLVSFYNNEISEKSEIFDDQFSVERPDGSNFTLKIRSTKLEDSAMYFCASSRGLAGALKETQYFGPGTRLLVL.

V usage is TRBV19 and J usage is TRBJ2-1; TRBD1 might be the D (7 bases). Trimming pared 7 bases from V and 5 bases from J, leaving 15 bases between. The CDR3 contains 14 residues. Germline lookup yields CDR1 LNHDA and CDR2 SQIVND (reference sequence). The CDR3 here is CASTGGMWDNEQFF. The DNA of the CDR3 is TGTGCCAGTACAGGGGGGATGTGGGACAATGAGCAGTTCTTC.

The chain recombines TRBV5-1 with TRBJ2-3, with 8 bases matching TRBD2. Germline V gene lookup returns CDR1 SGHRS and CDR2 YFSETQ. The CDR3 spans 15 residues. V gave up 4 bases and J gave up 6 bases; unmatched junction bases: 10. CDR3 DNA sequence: TGCGCCAGCAGCCGACTGACTAGCGTCACGGATACGCAGTATTTT. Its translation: CASSRLTSVTDTQYF.

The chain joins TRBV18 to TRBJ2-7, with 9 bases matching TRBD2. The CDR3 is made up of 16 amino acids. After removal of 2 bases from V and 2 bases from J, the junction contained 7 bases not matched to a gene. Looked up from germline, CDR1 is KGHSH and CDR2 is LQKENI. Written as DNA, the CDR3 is TGTGCCAGCTCACCATTCGAAAGCGGGAGGACCTACGAGCAGTACTTC. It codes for CASSPFESGRTYEQYF.

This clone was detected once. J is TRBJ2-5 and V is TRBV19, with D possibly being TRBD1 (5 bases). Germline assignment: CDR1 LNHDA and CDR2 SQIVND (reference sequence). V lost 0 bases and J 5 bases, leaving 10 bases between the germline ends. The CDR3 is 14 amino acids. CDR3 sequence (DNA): TGTGCCAGTAGTATAGAGGGGCTAAGGGAGACCCAGTACTTC. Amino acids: CASSIEGLRETQYF.

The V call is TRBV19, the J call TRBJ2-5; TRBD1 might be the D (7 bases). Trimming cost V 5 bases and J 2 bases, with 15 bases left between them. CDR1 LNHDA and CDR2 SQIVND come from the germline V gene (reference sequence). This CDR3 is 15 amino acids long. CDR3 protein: CASSGGGTAQETQYF. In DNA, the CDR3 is TGTGCCAGTAGTGGTGGGGGGACAGCACAAGAGACCCAGTACTTC.

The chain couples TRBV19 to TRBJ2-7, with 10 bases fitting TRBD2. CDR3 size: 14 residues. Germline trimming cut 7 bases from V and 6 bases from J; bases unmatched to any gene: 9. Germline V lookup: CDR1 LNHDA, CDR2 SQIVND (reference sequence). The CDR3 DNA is TGTGCCAGTAACCCGGCTAGCGGGAGTACCGAGCAGTACTTC. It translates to CASNPASGSTEQYF.

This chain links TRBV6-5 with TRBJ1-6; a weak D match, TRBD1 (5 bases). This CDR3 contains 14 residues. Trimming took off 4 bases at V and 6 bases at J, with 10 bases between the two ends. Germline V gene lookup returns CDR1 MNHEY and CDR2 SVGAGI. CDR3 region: CASSSQGLNSPLHF. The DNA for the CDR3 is TGTGCCAGCAGTTCTCAGGGTCTTAATTCACCCCTCCACTTT.

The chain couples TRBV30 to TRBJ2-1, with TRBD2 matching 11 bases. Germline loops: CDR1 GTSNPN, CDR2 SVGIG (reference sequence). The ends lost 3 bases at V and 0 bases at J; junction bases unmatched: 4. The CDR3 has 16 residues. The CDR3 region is CAWRLAGGPSYNEQFF. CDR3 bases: TGTGCCTGGAGGTTAGCGGGAGGGCCCTCCTACAATGAGCAGTTCTTC.

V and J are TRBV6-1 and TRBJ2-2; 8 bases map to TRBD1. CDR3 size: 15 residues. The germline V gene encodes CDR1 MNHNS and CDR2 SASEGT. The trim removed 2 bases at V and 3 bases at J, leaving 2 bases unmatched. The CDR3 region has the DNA TGTGCCAGCAGTGAATGGACAGGGCACACCGGGGAGCTGTTTTTT. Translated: CASSEWTGHTGELFF.

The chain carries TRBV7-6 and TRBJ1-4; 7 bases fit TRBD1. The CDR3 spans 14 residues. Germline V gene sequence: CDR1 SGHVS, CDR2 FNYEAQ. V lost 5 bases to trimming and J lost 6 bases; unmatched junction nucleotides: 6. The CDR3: CASSLAGTDEKLFF. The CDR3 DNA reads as TGTGCCAGCAGCCTCGCGGGGACAGATGAAAAACTGTTTTTT.

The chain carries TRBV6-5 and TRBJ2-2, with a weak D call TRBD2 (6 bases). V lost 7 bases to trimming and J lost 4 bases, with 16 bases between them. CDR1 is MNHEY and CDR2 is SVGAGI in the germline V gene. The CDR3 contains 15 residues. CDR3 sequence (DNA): TGTGCCAGCACCCAACGGCGGGACCTCACCGGGGAGCTGTTTTTT. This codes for CASTQRRDLTGELFF.